This T cell receptor beta chain is drawn from a study of cytomegalovirus exposure and HLA in healthy donors. In the PCR, 60 Vbeta and 13 Jbeta primers were used. The table came from immunoSEQ multiplex PCR; TCRdb's copy has only in-frame clones and leaves some out. The sample includes some 77,000 clones, 60% to 85% of them seen just once. CDR1 and CDR2 from the germline V gene are SEHNR and FQNEAQ (reference sequence). There are 13 residues in the CDR3. V was pared by 2 bases and J by 4 bases, with 0 bases of the junction left unmatched. The rearrangement joins TRBV7-9 to TRBJ1-2, with TRBD1 matching over 8 bases. The source is a woman in her thirties or forties in good health and CMV-seropositive. The sequenced sample consisted of PBMCs. Written as DNA, the CDR3 is TGTGCCAGCAGCTTACAGGGGGCCTATGGCTACACCTTC. Protein: CASSLQGAYGYTF.